These 22 T cell receptor beta chains originate from one sample sequenced in a study of beta chain features in type 1 diabetes. General observations from the study: Across all four CD4+ subsets, people with type 1 diabetes showed modestly shorter TCRB CDR3s.

No antigen has been assigned to these receptors. What was sequenced were expressed TCRB transcripts, since all of the isolated RNA had been reverse transcribed. Produced via immunoSEQ multiplex PCR; TCRdb's table is partial and in-frame only. The sample lists more than 250,000 clones, around 24% occurring once. Sequenced input: naive CD4+ T cells from blood. The receptors here all came from a woman aged 25 to 39 with type 1 diabetes.

This clone occurred a few times. This chain connects TRBV30 to TRBJ1-2; the D gene is possibly TRBD1 (5 bases). Germline V CDR1 and CDR2: GTSNPN, SVGIG (reference sequence). This CDR3 comprises 13 residues. The V and J ends lost 1 base and 4 bases respectively, with 10 bases between them. The CDR3 reads CAWSEDSLYGYTF. CDR3 sequence (DNA): TGTGCCTGGAGTGAAGACAGCCTCTATGGCTACACCTTC.

This clone came up a few times. The chain links TRBV7-9 to TRBJ2-1; 13 nucleotides align to TRBD2. This CDR3 comprises 15 residues. V dropped 5 bases and J dropped 9; count of bases not matched to a gene: 7. CDR1 and CDR2 from the germline V gene are SEHNR and FQNEAQ (reference sequence). The CDR3 protein is CASSQTSGRAGEQFF. The DNA of the CDR3 is TGTGCCAGCAGCCAAACTAGCGGGAGGGCTGGTGAGCAGTTCTTC.

This clone has a handful of counts. The V gene is TRBV27, the J gene TRBJ2-2; D perhaps matches TRBD1 (6 bases). V lost 4 bases, J lost 13 bases, and 13 bases lay in between. Per the germline V gene, CDR1 is MNHEY and CDR2 is SMNVEV (reference sequence). The length of the CDR3 is 12 residues. The CDR3 nucleotides are TGTGCCAGCAGTTCCTCAGGGGACCGGCTGTTTTTT. It encodes CASSSSGDRLFF.

The chain couples TRBV30 to TRBJ1-5, with TRBD1 matching 8 bases. Germline-derived CDR1 and CDR2 are GTSNPN and SVGIG (reference sequence). V shed 2 bases, J shed 0 bases, and the junction held 9 bases outside the gene matches. The CDR3 runs to 17 residues. The CDR3 here is CAWSPSRTGLSNQPQHF. Here the CDR3 DNA reads TGTGCCTGGAGTCCAAGCCGGACAGGGCTTAGCAATCAGCCCCAGCATTTT.

Only a few counts were recorded for this clone. The CDR3, as DNA: TGTGCCAGCAGTGACCTAAGTAGGGGGGAGCAGTTCTTC. As protein: CASSDLSRGEQFF. The chain has TRBV6-4 and TRBJ2-1, with a tentative D call TRBD1 (6 bases). Between the trimmed V and J ends, which lost 2 bases and 10 bases, there was a span of 12 bases. Germline loops: CDR1 MRHNA, CDR2 SNTAGT. The CDR3 spans 13 residues.

This clone showed up just a few times. CDR3 in DNA: TGCAGCGTTGAGAGTCAGGGGTGGGCGACCCAGTACTTC. It specifies CSVESQGWATQYF. The J gene is TRBJ2-5, the V gene TRBV29-1; TRBD1 is a possible D gene (6 bases). Germline CDR1 is SQVTM and CDR2 is ANQGSEA. The CDR3 contains 13 residues. Trimming removed 3 bases at V and 7 bases at J, with 15 bases between.

Concerning this clone itself: Other DNA sequences within the sample encode an identical CDR3. The rearrangement links TRBV18 to TRBJ2-5; D remains unclear. This CDR3 has 13 residues. Germline assignment: CDR1 KGHSH and CDR2 LQKENI. Trimming left V 0 bases short and J 4 bases short, with 6 bases between. The CDR3 protein is CASSPPSLETQYF. Here the CDR3 DNA reads TGTGCCAGCTCACCACCATCTCTAGAGACCCAGTACTTC. Combining the CDR3 with reference TRBV18 and TRBJ2-5 gives the whole variable domain NAGVMQNPRHLVRRRGQEARLRCSPMKGHSHVYWYRQLPEEGLKFMVYLQKENIIDESGMPKERFSAEFPKEGPSILRIQQVVRGDSAAYFCASSPPSLETQYFGPGTRLLVL.

This chain joins TRBV6-5 and TRBJ1-5; D uncertain. The germline V gene has CDR1 MNHEY and CDR2 SVGAGI. The CDR3 contains 13 residues. Trimming took off 6 bases at V and 0 bases at J, with 6 bases between the two ends. CDR3 coding DNA: TGTGCCAGCAGGAGAGGTAGCAATCAGCCCCAGCATTTT. As protein: CASRRGSNQPQHF.

This clone appeared a few times. The chain uses TRBV29-1 and TRBJ2-5; a weak D match, TRBD1 (6 bases). CDR1 is SQVTM, CDR2 ANQGSEA, per germline. V lost 4 bases and J lost 2, with 17 bases in between. The CDR3 is made up of 15 amino acids. DNA for the CDR3: TGCAGCGTTGCGGGGCGCAGGGACACACAAGAGACCCAGTACTTC. Protein: CSVAGRRDTQETQYF.

This chain uses TRBV28 with TRBJ2-7, with 9 nucleotides matching TRBD2. Trimming removed 6 bases from V and 5 bases from J; junction bases left unmatched: 8. The CDR3 consists of 14 residues. Germline V gives CDR1 MDHEN, CDR2 SYDVKM. The CDR3 nucleotides are TGTGCCAGCAGGGCGCCGGGACTAGCCCACGAGCAGTACTTC. Translation gives CASRAPGLAHEQYF.

The chain uses TRBV27 and TRBJ2-7; D remains unclear. The V end was cut by 7 bases, the J end by 4 bases, with 23 bases between. Germline V gene sequence: CDR1 MNHEY, CDR2 SMNVEV (reference sequence). CDR3 length: 16 residues. This chain's CDR3 is CASNPGGPHRSYEQYF. The CDR3 nucleotides are TGTGCCAGCAACCCGGGTGGCCCACATCGATCTTACGAGCAGTACTTC.

The chain is built from TRBV5-6 and TRBJ1-1, with D perhaps TRBD1 (6 bases). V lost 1 base to trimming and J lost 4 bases, with 14 bases between them. The CDR3 has 15 amino acids. The V gene's germline CDR1 is SGHDT and CDR2 YYEEEE. Here the CDR3 DNA reads TGTGCCAGCAGCTTGATGGCAGGGGAGGGCACTGAAGCTTTCTTT. Translating it yields CASSLMAGEGTEAFF.

The table lists this clone with a few counts. The chain combines TRBV28 with TRBJ1-2; 8 bases match TRBD1. This CDR3 has 14 residues. The J segment lost 4 bases and the V segment lost 3 bases, leaving 4 bases of the junction unmatched. Germline CDR1 reads MDHEN; CDR2 reads SYDVKM. The CDR3: CASSFDRGSYGYTF. CDR3 nucleotides: TGTGCCAGCAGTTTCGACAGGGGTAGCTATGGCTACACCTTC.

In its sample, this clone was seen a few times. V gene TRBV19 combines with J gene TRBJ2-1; no clear D. Trimming took off 3 bases at V and 5 bases at J, with 8 bases between the two ends. Germline V gene sequence: CDR1 LNHDA, CDR2 SQIVND (reference sequence). The CDR3 has 13 residues. The CDR3 reads CASSIYTNNEQFF. The CDR3, as DNA: TGTGCCAGTAGTATCTATACCAACAATGAGCAGTTCTTC.

V usage is TRBV19 and J usage is TRBJ2-7; TRBD2 matches at 10 bases. Germline V CDR1 and CDR2: LNHDA, SQIVND (reference sequence). The CDR3 extends over 14 amino acids. The trim removed 3 bases at V and 4 bases at J, leaving 3 bases unmatched. The CDR3 DNA is TGTGCCAGTAGTATCCTAGCGGGAGAATACGAGCAGTACTTC. This codes for CASSILAGEYEQYF. Looking up the rest from reference TRBV19 and TRBJ2-7 gives the full variable domain: DGGITQSPKYLFRKEGQNVTLSCEQNLNHDAMYWYRQDPGQGLRLIYYSQIVNDFQKGDIAEGYSVSREKKESFPLTVTSAQKNPTAFYLCASSILAGEYEQYFGPGTRLTVT.

This clone has a handful of counts. The chain is built from TRBV4-2 and TRBJ2-5; 10 nucleotides align to TRBD1. The CDR3 is 15 residues long. Trimming at V came to 1 base and at J to 5 bases, leaving 4 bases not matched to a gene. Germline assignment: CDR1 LGHNA and CDR2 YNFKEQ. Here the CDR3 DNA reads TGTGCCAGCAGCCAAGGCGGGACAGGGGTCGAGACCCAGTACTTC. Amino acids: CASSQGGTGVETQYF.

This clone has only a few counts. The V gene is TRBV14, the J gene TRBJ2-5; TRBD2 aligns across 14 bases. Germline V lookup: CDR1 SGHDN, CDR2 FVKESK. The ends lost 4 bases at V and 4 bases at J; junction bases unmatched: 8. The CDR3 length is 17 residues. In DNA, the CDR3 is TGTGCCAGCAGCCTCGGAGGGACTAGCGGGAGCGGAGAGACCCAGTACTTC. It specifies CASSLGGTSGSGETQYF.

The gene calls are TRBV6-5 and TRBJ2-3; D unclear. The CDR3 totals 15 residues. Germline V gives CDR1 MNHEY, CDR2 SVGAGI. Trimming left V 0 bases short and J 4 bases short, with 11 bases between. The CDR3 nucleotides read TGTGCCAGCAGTTACTCGTCCTCCGGAGCAGATACGCAGTATTTT. Translated, it gives CASSYSSSGADTQYF.

This clone has more than one count but fewer than ten. V gene TRBV12-5 combines with J gene TRBJ2-4, with D perhaps matching TRBD2 (5 bases). Germline lookup yields CDR1 LGHNT and CDR2 FRNRAP. V gave up 1 base and J gave up 13 bases, with 20 bases separating them. This CDR3 comprises 15 residues. Written as DNA, the CDR3 is TGTGCTAGTGGTTTGGACCCTCCGGGCAAAGAGGGCCAGTACTTC. As protein: CASGLDPPGKEGQYF.

J is TRBJ2-1 and V is TRBV29-1; perhaps TRBD1 as D (6 bases). Per the germline V gene, CDR1 is SQVTM and CDR2 is ANQGSEA. With 6 bases removed from V and 0 bases from J, the gap between germline ends came to 15 bases. The CDR3 is made up of 15 amino acids. CDR3 DNA sequence: TGCAGCGTCGAGCGCAGGGGCGCCTCCTACAATGAGCAGTTCTTC. Its translation is CSVERRGASYNEQFF.

This clone was observed a handful of times. The chain joins TRBV5-4 to TRBJ2-1; 9 bases match TRBD2. The V and J ends lost 4 bases and 2 bases, in that order; junction bases with no gene match: 4. The germline gives CDR1 SGHNT, CDR2 YYREEE (reference sequence). This CDR3 has 15 amino acids. The CDR3 nucleotides read TGTGCCAGCAGCCCACTAGCGGGTACCTACAATGAGCAGTTCTTC. Translating it yields CASSPLAGTYNEQFF.

The table lists this clone with a few counts. V and J are TRBV7-2 and TRBJ1-5, with D possibly TRBD1 on 6 matching bases. Germline loops: CDR1 SGHTA, CDR2 FQGNSA. With 0 bases removed from V and 3 bases from J, the gap between germline ends came to 9 bases. The CDR3 extends over 15 amino acids. The CDR3 sequence: CASSLASGDNQPQHF. In nucleotides, the CDR3 is TGTGCCAGCAGCTTAGCGTCAGGGGACAATCAGCCCCAGCATTTT.